Listed below are T cell receptor beta chains from one sample, sequenced in a study of graft-versus-host responses after intestinal transplantation. Method: immunoSEQ multiplex PCR; TCRdb's copy keeps in-frame clones and lacks some. The repertoire holds approximately 24,000 clones, with over 90% as singletons. Sequencing was performed on PBMCs, taken 18 days after transplant. Source of these receptors: a human patient who received an intestinal transplant, so some T cells may come from the graft donor. Both conserved end residues are part of each CDR3. D genes are given only for firm matches. Not every row has a clone size; where given, it reads once, few, many or a size class.

j_call d_call clone_size v_call cdr3_nt cdr3_aa
TRBJ1-5 . once TRBV29-1 TGCAGCGTTGTCTTGGGACCTCTTAATGGGCCCCAGCATTTT CSVVLGPLNGPQHF
TRBJ2-7 . . TRBV11-1 TGTGCCAGCAGCTTAGATGGCGGTCACGAGCAGTACTTC CASSLDGGHEQYF
TRBJ1-3 TRBD1 . TRBV15 TGTGCCACCAGCACGGACAGGGGGTTAAACACCATATATTTT CATSTDRGLNTIYF
TRBJ2-5 . . TRBV4-2 TGTGCCAGCAGCCTCAGGACAGCCGGGGAGACCCAGTACTTC CASSLRTAGETQYF
TRBJ2-1 TRBD2 . TRBV6-6 TGTGCCAGCAGTTACTCGACTAGCGGATACAATGAGCAGTTCTTC CASSYSTSGYNEQFF
TRBJ2-5 TRBD2 . TRBV4-1 TGCGCCAGCAGCCAAGGTCTAGCGGGGGAAGAGACCCAGTACTTC CASSQGLAGEETQYF
TRBJ1-2 . . TRBV7-9 TGTGCCAGCAGCCAGGCGGGTTTAGATGGCTACACCTTC CASSQAGLDGYTF
TRBJ1-1 . once TRBV25-1 TGTGCCAGCAGCCTTCAAGGTGGAGACACTGAAGCTTTCTTT CASSLQGGDTEAFF
TRBJ1-2 TRBD1 . TRBV4-2 TGTGCCAGCAGCCAAGATCTTGAAGGGGGCGAAATCTACACCTTC CASSQDLEGGEIYTF
TRBJ2-7 TRBD1 . TRBV30 TGTGCCTGGAGTGGGACAGGTGCCTACGAGCAGTACTTC CAWSGTGAYEQYF
TRBJ1-2 TRBD1 . TRBV29-1 TGCAGCGGGGCACAGGGGGCGCTCGGAAGTGGCTACACCTTC CSGAQGALGSGYTF
TRBJ1-1 TRBD1 . TRBV7-6 TGTGCCAGCAGCTCCGGGACAGGGACGGGGACTGAAGCTTTCTTT CASSSGTGTGTEAFF
TRBJ2-2 TRBD1 . TRBV6-6 TGTGCCAGCAGGAGGGGGCAAGGGGAGCTGTTTTTT CASRRGQGELFF
TRBJ1-1 TRBD1 . TRBV5-5 TGTGCCAGCAGGCGCGGACAGGGGATTTGGGCTTTCTTT CASRRGQGIWAFF
TRBJ2-7 . once TRBV5-4 TGTGCCAGCAGCTCCGGATGGGGGTCCAGGGACGAGCAGTACTTC CASSSGWGSRDEQYF
TRBJ2-3 TRBD2 . TRBV4-1 TGCGCCAGCAGCGTAAGTACCGGGACTAGCGTTGGAGATACGCAGTATTTT CASSVSTGTSVGDTQYF
TRBJ2-1 . once TRBV2 TGTGCCAGCAGCGCCCGGACCCACGGCAATGAGCAGTTCTTC CASSARTHGNEQFF
TRBJ1-5 . . TRBV19 TGTGCCAGTAGTGTGACAGATAATCAGCCCCAGCATTTT CASSVTDNQPQHF
TRBJ2-7 . . TRBV6-1 TGTGCCAGCAGTGAAGCGGTGGGCTATAGCTCCTACGAGCAGTACTTC CASSEAVGYSSYEQYF
TRBJ1-5 . once TRBV6-5 TGTGCCAGCAGTCAGGGGACTTTTAGCAATCAGCCCCAGCATTTT CASSQGTFSNQPQHF
TRBJ2-3 TRBD1 . TRBV18 TGTGCCAGCTCACCGTACGGGACAGGAGACACAGATACGCAGTATTTT CASSPYGTGDTDTQYF
TRBJ2-7 TRBD1 . TRBV6-5 TGTGCCAGCAGTGAAGGGACAGCCTACGAGCAGTACTTC CASSEGTAYEQYF
TRBJ2-5 TRBD2 . TRBV2 TGTGCCAGCAGCGAGACTAGCGGGGGGGCGGGGTCCCAGTACTTC CASSETSGGAGSQYF
TRBJ1-1 . . TRBV4-1 TGCGCCAGCAGCCGGACCCGGGGCACTGAAGCTTTCTTT CASSRTRGTEAFF
TRBJ1-2 . . TRBV5-6 TGTGCCAGCAGCTTGGCTCTCTATGGCTACACCTTC CASSLALYGYTF
TRBJ2-1 TRBD2 . TRBV5-6 TGTGCCAGCAGCTTGAAACCCCCGGGGGGGCATGAGCAGTTCTTC CASSLKPPGGHEQFF
TRBJ2-5 TRBD1 . TRBV5-1 TGCGCCAGCAGCTTGGTATCGGGGACAGGGGTTACAGAGACCCAGTACTTC CASSLVSGTGVTETQYF
TRBJ1-1 TRBD1 . TRBV4-1 TGCGCCAGCAGCGCAACCGGGACAGCGAACACTGAAGCTTTCTTT CASSATGTANTEAFF
TRBJ2-5 . . TRBV6-1 TGTGCCAGCAGACTAATAGTCGAGTACCAAGAGACCCAGTACTTC CASRLIVEYQETQYF
TRBJ1-3 . . TRBV15 TGTGCCACCAGCAGAGAACAGTTGAACACCATATATTTT CATSREQLNTIYF
TRBJ2-5 TRBD2 . TRBV4-1 TGCGCCAGCAGCCCCATACCAGGGACTAGCTTCCAAGAGACCCAGTACTTC CASSPIPGTSFQETQYF
TRBJ2-5 . . TRBV7-8 TGTGCCAGCAGCCTGGGACTGTTACAAGAGACCCAGTACTTC CASSLGLLQETQYF